This T cell receptor (beta chain) is drawn from a study of cytomegalovirus exposure and HLA in healthy donors. Study background: The study's early data release held about 77 million unique TCRs from HLA-typed donors. Study-level findings and limits: The authors confirmed in vitro that a few CMV-associated chains were specific for CMV antigens. A missense DCLRE1C variant was associated with V- and J-gene trimming of TCR beta chains in a later analysis, and an independent cohort replicated the association.

PCR involved 60 Vbeta and 13 Jbeta primers. Sequencing used immunoSEQ multiplex PCR; TCRdb keeps in-frame clones, though not all of them. The data show some 150,000 clones, 80% to 85% seen once. V was cut by 0 bases and J by 7 bases, with 10 bases left in between. The CDR3 consists of 14 residues. CDR1 MGHRA and CDR2 YSYEKL come from the germline V gene. Note on this clone: Its cognate antigen is unknown.

Sequencing input: PBMCs. The V call is TRBV4-1, the J call TRBJ2-1; D unclear. This receptor was identified in a female donor in good health and CMV-seronegative. In DNA, the CDR3 is TGCGCCAGCAGCCAAGATTCGACTTTTAATGAGCAGTTCTTC. This gives the protein CASSQDSTFNEQFF.